One sample yielded the 16 T cell receptor beta chains listed below, sequenced in a study of blood T cell repertoires in COVID-19. Measured with immunoSEQ multiplex PCR; TCRdb has only the in-frame clones, and not every one. The sample has 300,000 to 450,000 clones, roughly 87% seen once. Sequencing input: PBMCs or T cells enriched from blood (not recorded which). All receptors derive from a woman aged 25 to 45 who had recovered from COVID-19.

This clone occurred a few times. This chain connects TRBV9 to TRBJ1-1; TRBD1 aligns across 8 bases. Germline CDR1 reads SGDLS; CDR2 reads YYNGEE. This CDR3 is 15 amino acids long. Trimming cost V 3 bases and J 2 bases; bases outside gene matches: 6. The CDR3 bases are TGTGCCAGCAGCGCCGAAGGACAGGGAAACACTGAAGCTTTCTTT. Amino acids: CASSAEGQGNTEAFF.

The V and J genes are TRBV11-2 and TRBJ1-6, with 8 bases identical to TRBD1. Looked up from germline, CDR1 is SGHAT and CDR2 is FQNNGV. After removal of 3 bases from V and 7 bases from J, the junction contained 2 bases not matched to a gene. The CDR3 covers 14 residues. CDR3 protein: CASSFGQGNSPLHF. The CDR3 DNA follows: TGTGCCAGCAGCTTTGGACAGGGCAATTCACCCCTCCACTTT.

J is TRBJ1-1 and V is TRBV27; 7 bases fit TRBD1. CDR3 length: 15 amino acids. Germline CDR1 MNHEY, CDR2 SMNVEV (reference sequence). Trimming took 5 bases from V and 0 from J; bases not matched to a gene: 6. CDR3 nucleotides: TGTGCCAGCAGTATACAGACAGGGCTGAACACTGAAGCTTTCTTT. Encoded protein: CASSIQTGLNTEAFF.

Here the CDR3 reads CASSMGRGTYEQYF. The CDR3 DNA is TGTGCCAGTTCCATGGGGAGGGGTACCTACGAGCAGTACTTC. This sequence joins TRBV19 and TRBJ2-7; 7 bases match TRBD2. The CDR3 runs 14 residues. Germline V lookup: CDR1 LNHDA, CDR2 SQIVND (reference sequence). V lost 8 bases, J lost 2 bases, and 9 bases stayed unmatched.

The chain is built from TRBV30 and TRBJ2-7; 8 bases agree with TRBD1. The CDR3 loop spans 12 amino acids. Germline CDR1 is GTSNPN and CDR2 is SVGIG (reference sequence). Germline trimming cut 3 bases from V and 10 bases from J; bases unmatched to any gene: 8. CDR3 region: CAWSDRGVEQYF. Written as DNA, the CDR3 is TGTGCCTGGAGCGACAGGGGTGTAGAACAGTACTTC.

This sequence joins TRBV10-3 and TRBJ1-3, with D maybe TRBD1 (5 bases). The V end lost 6 bases, the J end lost 2 bases, and 14 bases lay between the germline ends. The CDR3 sequence is 15 residues long. The germline gives CDR1 ENHRY, CDR2 SYGVKD. As DNA, the CDR3 is TGTGCCATCAGAGATCAGGGTGAAGCTGGAAACACCATATATTTT. This encodes CAIRDQGEAGNTIYF.

This chain links TRBV5-1 with TRBJ2-7; 13 nucleotides line up with TRBD2. The V segment lost 6 bases and the J segment 5 bases; nucleotides outside the gene matches: 5. CDR1 SGHRS and CDR2 YFSETQ come from the germline V gene. The length of the CDR3 is 14 residues. The CDR3 nucleotides are TGCGCCAGCACATGGACTAGCGGGGGAAACGAGCAGTACTTC. Protein: CASTWTSGGNEQYF.

This clone appeared a single time. The V and J genes are TRBV2 and TRBJ1-5; 9 nucleotides line up with TRBD1. CDR1 and CDR2 from the germline V gene are SNHLY and FYNNEI. V lost 1 base and J lost 0; bases outside the gene matches: 7. CDR3 length: 18 amino acids. The CDR3 DNA follows: TGTGCCAGCAGTGAAGGGATTCTGACAGGGGGTAGCAATCAGCCCCAGCATTTT. Amino acids: CASSEGILTGGSNQPQHF.

In this sample, this clone turned up once. The chain carries TRBV2 and TRBJ1-5, with 8 positions matching TRBD1. The CDR3 totals 15 residues. CDR1 and CDR2 (germline): SNHLY, FYNNEI. V gave up 6 bases and J gave up 2 bases; unmatched junction bases: 6. Written as DNA, the CDR3 is TGTGCCAGCAGGACGGACAGGGCTGGCAATCAGCCCCAGCATTTT. It encodes CASRTDRAGNQPQHF.

The chain uses TRBV7-2 and TRBJ1-5; tentative D call: TRBD1 (6 bases). Germline CDR1 and CDR2: SGHTA and FQGNSA. Deletions cut 4 bases from V and 11 bases from J, with 15 bases between. The CDR3 loop spans 13 amino acids. The CDR3 DNA sequence: TGTGCCAGCAGCTCCGCTTCACAGGGTTCCCAGCATTTT. Protein product: CASSSASQGSQHF.

V gene TRBV11-3 combines with J gene TRBJ2-1, with TRBD2 matching 16 bases. There are 16 residues in the CDR3. The ends lost 5 bases at V and 6 bases at J; junction bases unmatched: 4. The germline CDR1 and CDR2 sequences are SGHNT and YENEEA. CDR3 DNA sequence: TGTGCCAGCAGCAAGGGACTAGCGGGGGGGATCAATGAGCAGTTCTTC. Translated: CASSKGLAGGINEQFF.

J is TRBJ2-1 and V is TRBV2; D is unresolved. V was clipped by 7 bases and J by 4 bases, with 5 bases between them. The CDR3 length is 11 residues. Per the germline V gene, CDR1 is SNHLY and CDR2 is FYNNEI. The CDR3 bases are TGTGCCAGCACACAGTACAATGAGCAGTTCTTC. Translation: CASTQYNEQFF.

The chain employs TRBV5-1 and TRBJ1-1; a weak D match, TRBD1 (5 bases). Germline loops: CDR1 SGHRS, CDR2 YFSETQ. CDR3 length: 14 amino acids. V shed 0 bases and J shed 2 bases, with 8 bases lying between them. The CDR3 nucleotides are TGCGCCAGCAGCTTGGAGGGGCACAACACTGAAGCTTTCTTT. This sequence encodes CASSLEGHNTEAFF. Combining the CDR3 with reference TRBV5-1 and TRBJ1-1 gives the whole variable domain KAGVTQTPRYLIKTRGQQVTLSCSPISGHRSVSWYQQTPGQGLQFLFEYFSETQRNKGNFPGRFSGRQFSNSRSEMNVSTLELGDSALYLCASSLEGHNTEAFFGQGTRLTVV.

The gene calls are TRBV11-2 and TRBJ1-1, with D hard to call. CDR1 and CDR2 from the germline V gene are SGHAT and FQNNGV. This CDR3 contains 12 residues. Trimming cost V 2 bases and J 6 bases, with 7 bases left between them. The CDR3 sequence is CASSLLGAEAFF. In nucleotides, the CDR3 is TGTGCCAGCAGCTTATTGGGCGCTGAAGCTTTCTTT.

This clone has only one observation. The junction departs from germline at one end; a sequencing error may be responsible. This chain connects TRBV28 to TRBJ1-2; no clear D gene. Germline V gene sequence: CDR1 MDHEN, CDR2 SYDVKM. CDR3 length equals 12 residues. CDR3 residues: CASSLSGLGHTF. In DNA form, the CDR3 reads TGTGCCAGCAGTCTCAGTGGTCTTGGCCACACCTTC.

The chain is built from TRBV2 and TRBJ1-6; the D is unclear. Germline CDR1 reads SNHLY; CDR2 reads FYNNEI. V was trimmed by 6 bases and J by 5 bases, leaving 11 bases between them. This CDR3 is built from 14 residues. The CDR3 DNA reads TGTGCCAGCAGAGAGGGTATCCATAATTCACCCCTCCACTTT. This encodes CASREGIHNSPLHF.